The clone carrying this T cell receptor (beta chain) has at least ten counts. Its antigen is not identified. CDR1 and CDR2 (germline): SQVTM, ANQGSEA. The CDR3 has 15 amino acids. The V gene end was trimmed by 5 bases and the J gene end by 3 bases; junction bases not matched to a gene: 10. This specimen comes from a study of T-cell reconstitution after alpha-beta-depleted transplantation in children. Study-wide results and limits: TCRbeta diversity was high at day 60 in some patients (a result of surviving recipient T cells and thymic progenitors). T cells produced anew were the main source of T-cell counts and diversity one year after transplant.

A library of TCRbeta sequences, prepared with unique molecular identifiers, was generated. One entry per CDR3 protein, called by TCRdb with MiXCR from the PCR reads. The table shows about 97,000 distinct CDR3 sequences, with less than 6% occurring only once. Sequencing was performed on PBMCs, mostly from graft donor cells, taken 60 days after TCRalphabeta/CD19-depleted stem cell transplant. V gene TRBV29-1 combines with J gene TRBJ2-7; 10 bases fit TRBD1. The receptor was isolated from a female patient aged 2-9 years who had a stem cell transplant for Fanconi anemia, so the T cells may come from the graft donor. CDR3 bases: TGCAGCGTTCACTTTTTCCGGACAGGGGGCTACGAGCAGTACTTC. Translation gives CSVHFFRTGGYEQYF.